These T cell receptor beta chains were read from a single sample in a study of blood T cell repertoires in COVID-19. Some clones are missing from TCRdb's copy, which holds only in-frame ones; the method was immunoSEQ multiplex PCR. The table shows about 230,000 clones, with roughly 84% occurring only once. The sequenced sample was peripheral blood. The receptors derive from a woman aged 40 to 55 who had recovered from COVID-19. Both conserved end residues are part of each CDR3.

cdr3_aa	cdr3_length	v_call	j_call
CASSSKTGTAQETQYF	16	TRBV7-2	TRBJ2-5
CASSIGTAPNTEAFF	15	TRBV19	TRBJ1-1
CASSRKRGSTDTQYF	15	TRBV19	TRBJ2-3
CASSLVTAGDPLQETQYF	18	TRBV7-2	TRBJ2-5
CASHPGLAPYNEQFF	15	TRBV28	TRBJ2-1
CASSIDQAYNSPLHF	15	TRBV19	TRBJ1-6
CASSYPVGTGYEQYF	15	TRBV28	TRBJ2-7
CASSEELGTSGWSGQFF	17	TRBV10-2	TRBJ2-1
CASSLGGVSEQYF	13	TRBV28	TRBJ2-7
CASSRETGPGANVLTF	16	TRBV3-1/TRBV3-2	TRBJ2-6
CASSMDGNSNQPQHF	15	TRBV19	TRBJ1-5
CSASSLGEVEEQYF	14	TRBV20-1	TRBJ2-7
CASSRNRGSTDTQYF	15	TRBV7-3	TRBJ2-3
CASSYRDRAYNEQFF	15	TRBV6-2/TRBV6-3	TRBJ2-1
CSVQTGPEYGYTF	13	TRBV29-1	TRBJ1-2
CASSLAGTEGKLFF	14	TRBV27	TRBJ1-4
CASSYLARTSNYGYTF	16	TRBV6-2/TRBV6-3	TRBJ1-2
CASSSTLTGGQPQHF	15	TRBV7-9	TRBJ1-5
CASSVGENSPLHF	13	TRBV2	TRBJ1-6
CASSSEGQGSRGYGYTF	17	TRBV27	TRBJ1-2
CASREGIEAKLFF	13	TRBV19	TRBJ1-4
CASSGTGVHNEKLFF	15	TRBV5-1	TRBJ1-4
CATFSGGGAYNEQFF	15	TRBV7-9	TRBJ2-1
CASSPARSAAGETQYF	16	TRBV18	TRBJ2-5
CASSRQGTSGGLALTDTQYF	20	TRBV9	TRBJ2-3